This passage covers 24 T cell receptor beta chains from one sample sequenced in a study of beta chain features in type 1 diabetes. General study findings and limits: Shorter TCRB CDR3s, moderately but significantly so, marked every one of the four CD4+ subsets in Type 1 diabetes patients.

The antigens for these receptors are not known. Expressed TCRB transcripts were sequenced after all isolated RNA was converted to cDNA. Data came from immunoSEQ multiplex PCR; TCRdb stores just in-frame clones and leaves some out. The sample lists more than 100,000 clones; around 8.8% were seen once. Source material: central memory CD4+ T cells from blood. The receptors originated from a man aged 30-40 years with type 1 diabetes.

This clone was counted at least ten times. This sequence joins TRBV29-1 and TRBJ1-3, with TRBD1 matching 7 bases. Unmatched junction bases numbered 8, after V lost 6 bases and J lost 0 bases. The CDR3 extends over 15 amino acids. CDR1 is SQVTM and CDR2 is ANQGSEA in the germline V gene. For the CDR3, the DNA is TGCAGCGTCTCGGACAGGCCCTCCTCTGGAAACACCATATATTTT. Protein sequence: CSVSDRPSSGNTIYF.

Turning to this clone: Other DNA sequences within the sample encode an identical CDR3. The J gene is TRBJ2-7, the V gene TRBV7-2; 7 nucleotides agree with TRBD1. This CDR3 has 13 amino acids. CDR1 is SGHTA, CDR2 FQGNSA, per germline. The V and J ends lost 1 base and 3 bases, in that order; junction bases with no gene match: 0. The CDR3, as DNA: TGTGCCAGCAGCTTAGGGACAGGCTACGAGCAGTACTTC. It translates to CASSLGTGYEQYF.

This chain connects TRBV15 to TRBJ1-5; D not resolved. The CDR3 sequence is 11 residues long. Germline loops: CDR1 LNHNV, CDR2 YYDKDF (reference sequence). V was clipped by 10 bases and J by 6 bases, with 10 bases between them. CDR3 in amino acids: CAIDFPQPQHF. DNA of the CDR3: TGTGCCATCGACTTCCCTCAGCCCCAGCATTTT.

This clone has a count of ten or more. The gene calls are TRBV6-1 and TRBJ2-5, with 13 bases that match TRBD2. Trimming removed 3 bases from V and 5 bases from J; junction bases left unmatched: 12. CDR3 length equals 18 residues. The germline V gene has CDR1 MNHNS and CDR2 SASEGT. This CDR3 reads CASSDQPLLAGGRETQYF. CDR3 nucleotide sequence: TGTGCCAGCAGTGACCAACCCTTACTAGCGGGGGGGCGCGAGACCCAGTACTTC.

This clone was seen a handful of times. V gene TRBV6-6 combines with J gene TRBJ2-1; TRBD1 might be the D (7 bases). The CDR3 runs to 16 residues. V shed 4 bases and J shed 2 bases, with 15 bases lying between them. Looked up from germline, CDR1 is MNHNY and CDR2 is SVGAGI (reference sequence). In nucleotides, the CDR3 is TGTGCCAGCAGTTCTGACAGGGAGGTGACCTACAATGAGCAGTTCTTC. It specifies CASSSDREVTYNEQFF.

The CDR3 loop reads CASSQPSRGNEQFF. The DNA for the CDR3 is TGTGCCAGCAGTCAACCCTCCAGGGGGAATGAGCAGTTCTTC. The chain combines TRBV6-6 with TRBJ2-1; TRBD1 aligns across 7 bases. J gave up 7 bases and V 5 bases, and 8 bases lay outside the gene matches. The CDR3 is 14 residues long. CDR1 and CDR2 (germline): MNHNY, SVGAGI (reference sequence).

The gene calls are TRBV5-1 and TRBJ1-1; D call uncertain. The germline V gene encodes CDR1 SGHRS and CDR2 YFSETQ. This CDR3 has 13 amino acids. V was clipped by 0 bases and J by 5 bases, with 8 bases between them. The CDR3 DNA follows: TGCGCCAGCAGCTTGGTGACTCGGACTGAAGCTTTCTTT. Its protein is CASSLVTRTEAFF.

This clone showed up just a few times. CDR3 region: CASSPRGQLDTQYF. CDR3 nucleotide sequence: TGTGCCAGCAGCCCCAGGGGGCAATTAGATACGCAGTATTTT. The rearrangement uses TRBV5-8 and TRBJ2-3, with 8 nucleotides matching TRBD1. The V gene end was trimmed by 4 bases and the J gene end by 5 bases; junction bases not matched to a gene: 6. CDR3 length: 14 amino acids. Looked up from germline, CDR1 is SGHTS and CDR2 is YDEGEE.

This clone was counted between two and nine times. CDR3 nucleotides: TGTGCCAGCAGTCCGCTGGACATCAATAGCAATCAGCCCCAGCATTTT. Translation: CASSPLDINSNQPQHF. The chain joins TRBV28 to TRBJ1-5, with a possible D match to TRBD1 (5 bases). Trimming took off 5 bases at V and 0 bases at J, with 14 bases between the two ends. CDR1 and CDR2 (germline): MDHEN, SYDVKM. This CDR3 spans 16 amino acids.

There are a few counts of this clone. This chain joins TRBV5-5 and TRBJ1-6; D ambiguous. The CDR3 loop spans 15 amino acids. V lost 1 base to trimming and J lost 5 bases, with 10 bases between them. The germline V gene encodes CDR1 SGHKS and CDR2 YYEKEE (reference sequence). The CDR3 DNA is TGTGCCAGCAGCTTGTCGGGGAGTAATAATTCACCCCTCCACTTT. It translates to CASSLSGSNNSPLHF.

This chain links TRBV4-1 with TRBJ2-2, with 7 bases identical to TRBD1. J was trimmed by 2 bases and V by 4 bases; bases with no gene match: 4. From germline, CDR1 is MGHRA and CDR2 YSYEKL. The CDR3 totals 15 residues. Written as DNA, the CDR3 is TGCGCCAGCAGCCGCCGGGACAGAAACACCGGGGAGCTGTTTTTT. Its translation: CASSRRDRNTGELFF.

CDR3 nucleotides: TGTGCCAGCAGCCAAGATCGGGACAGGGGGCTCCCGTATACGCAGTATTTT. This gives the protein CASSQDRDRGLPYTQYF. J is TRBJ2-3 and V is TRBV4-2; 12 bases are shared with TRBD1. Germline CDR1 LGHNA, CDR2 YNFKEQ. The CDR3 contains 17 residues. V lost 0 bases, J lost 7 bases, and 8 bases stayed unmatched.

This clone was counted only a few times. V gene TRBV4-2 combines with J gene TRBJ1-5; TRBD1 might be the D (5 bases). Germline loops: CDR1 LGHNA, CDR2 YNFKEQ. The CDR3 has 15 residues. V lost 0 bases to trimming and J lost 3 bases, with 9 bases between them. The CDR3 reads CASSQDRGYNQPQHF. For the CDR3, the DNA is TGTGCCAGCAGCCAAGATAGGGGATACAATCAGCCCCAGCATTTT.

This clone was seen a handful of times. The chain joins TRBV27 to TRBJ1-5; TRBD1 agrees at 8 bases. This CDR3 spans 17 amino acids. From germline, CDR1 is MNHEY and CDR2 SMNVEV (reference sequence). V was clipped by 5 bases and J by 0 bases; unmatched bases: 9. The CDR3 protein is CASSPRTGFRSNQPQHF. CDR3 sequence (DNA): TGTGCCAGCAGTCCCCGGACAGGGTTTCGTAGCAATCAGCCCCAGCATTTT.

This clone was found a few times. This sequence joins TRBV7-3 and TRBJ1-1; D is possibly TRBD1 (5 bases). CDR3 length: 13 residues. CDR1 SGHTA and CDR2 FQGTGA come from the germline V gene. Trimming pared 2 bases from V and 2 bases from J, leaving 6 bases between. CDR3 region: CASSLDSNTEAFF. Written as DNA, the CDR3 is TGTGCCAGCAGCTTAGACAGCAACACTGAAGCTTTCTTT.

CDR3 sequence reads: CASRSWQNYGYTF. DNA of the CDR3: TGTGCCAGCAGGTCGTGGCAAAACTATGGCTACACCTTC. J is TRBJ1-2 and V is TRBV2; D uncertain. The CDR3 runs to 13 residues. V was clipped by 6 bases and J by 2 bases, with 10 bases between them. Germline V gene lookup returns CDR1 SNHLY and CDR2 FYNNEI.

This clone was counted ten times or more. The CDR3 nucleotides are TGTGCCAGCAGTTCTCAGCGCTATGGCTACACCTTC. This gives the protein CASSSQRYGYTF. This rearrangement joins TRBV2 to TRBJ1-2; D call uncertain. The V end was cut by 5 bases, the J end by 4 bases, with 8 bases between. The CDR3 runs to 12 residues. CDR1 SNHLY and CDR2 FYNNEI come from the germline V gene.

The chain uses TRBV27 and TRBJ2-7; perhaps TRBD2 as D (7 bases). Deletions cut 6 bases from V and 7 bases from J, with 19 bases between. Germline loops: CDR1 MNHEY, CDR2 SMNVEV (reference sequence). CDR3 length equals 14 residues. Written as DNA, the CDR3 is TGTGCCAGCAGATTGGGGGGGACAACTTGGGAGCAGTACTTC. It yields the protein CASRLGGTTWEQYF.

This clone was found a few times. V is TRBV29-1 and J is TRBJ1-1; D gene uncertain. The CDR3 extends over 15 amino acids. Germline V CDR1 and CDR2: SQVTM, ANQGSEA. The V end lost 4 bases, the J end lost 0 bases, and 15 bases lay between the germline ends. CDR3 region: CSVGPGSSLNTEAFF. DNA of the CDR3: TGCAGCGTTGGTCCCGGGTCGTCGTTGAACACTGAAGCTTTCTTT.

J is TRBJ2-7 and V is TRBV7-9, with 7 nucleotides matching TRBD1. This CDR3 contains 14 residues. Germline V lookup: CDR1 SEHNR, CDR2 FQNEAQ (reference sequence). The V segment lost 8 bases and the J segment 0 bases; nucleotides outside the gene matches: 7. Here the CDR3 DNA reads TGTGCCAGCGGTTTGGACAGGTACTCCTACGAGCAGTACTTC. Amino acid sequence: CASGLDRYSYEQYF.

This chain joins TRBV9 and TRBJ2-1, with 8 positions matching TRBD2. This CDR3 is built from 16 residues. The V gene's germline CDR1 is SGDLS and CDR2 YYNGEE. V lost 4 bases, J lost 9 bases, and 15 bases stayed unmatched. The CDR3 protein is CASSFTSGTSVSEQFF. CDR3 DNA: TGTGCCAGCAGCTTTACCTCCGGGACTAGTGTGAGTGAGCAGTTCTTC. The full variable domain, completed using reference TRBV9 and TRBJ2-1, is DSGVTQTPKHLITATGQRVTLRCSPRSGDLSVYWYQQSLDQGLQFLIQYYNGEERAKGNILERFSAQQFPDLHSELNLSSLELGDSALYFCASSFTSGTSVSEQFFGPGTRLTVL.

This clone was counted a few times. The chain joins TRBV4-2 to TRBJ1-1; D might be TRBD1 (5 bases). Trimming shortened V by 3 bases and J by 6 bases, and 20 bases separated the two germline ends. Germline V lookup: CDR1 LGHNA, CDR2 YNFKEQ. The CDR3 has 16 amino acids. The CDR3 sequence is CASSHGGGDQEAEAFF. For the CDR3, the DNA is TGTGCCAGCAGCCATGGTGGCGGGGACCAAGAGGCTGAAGCTTTCTTT.

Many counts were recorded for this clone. CDR3 in DNA: TGTGCCAGCAGGGGAACTAGCGGGGGGTTTGAGCAGTTCTTC. Encoded protein: CASRGTSGGFEQFF. The V gene is TRBV2, the J gene TRBJ2-1, with 12 bases lining up with TRBD2. This CDR3 is 14 amino acids long. CDR1 is SNHLY, CDR2 FYNNEI, per germline. V shed 6 bases, J shed 9 bases, and the junction held 6 bases outside the gene matches.

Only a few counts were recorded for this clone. The chain's CDR3 is CASSVADSTDTQYF. CDR3 sequence (DNA): TGTGCCAGCTCCGTGGCGGATAGCACAGATACGCAGTATTTT. The rearrangement links TRBV27 to TRBJ2-3; D gene ambiguous. The germline gives CDR1 MNHEY, CDR2 SMNVEV (reference sequence). The CDR3 totals 14 residues. Trimming left V 8 bases short and J 0 bases short, with 12 bases between.